Below, one T cell receptor (beta chain) is given with its context. In the source study's methods: From reference gene primer amplification, estimates of nucleated cell counts were derived. Measured with immunoSEQ multiplex PCR; TCRdb has only the in-frame clones, and not every one. V and J calls and clone size come straight from that table; D and trimming were deduced from the DNA. The sample contains 250,000 to 350,000 clones, about 87% of which appear only once. The sample originates from a study of blood T cell repertoires in COVID-19. Study-level information: COVID-19 samples from acute and convalescent phases originated in the United States, Italy and Spain.

Trimming stripped 0 bases from V and 5 bases from J, with 14 bases between. Germline V gives CDR1 KGHSH, CDR2 LQKENI. This CDR3 is 16 amino acids long. Participants came from about two dozen US areas, aged roughly 18 to 100 years. The origin of this receptor is a woman between 50 and 59 years old who had recovered from COVID-19. The sample consisted of PBMCs or T cells enriched from blood (not recorded which). The chain uses TRBV18 and TRBJ2-1; D gene ambiguous. The CDR3 spells CASSPPSLTRDNEQFF. The CDR3 DNA follows: TGTGCCAGCTCACCACCCTCCCTAACCCGAGACAATGAGCAGTTCTTC.